Below are 25 T cell receptor beta chains sequenced from a single sample in a study of blood T cells in healthy people across ages. Combining a sample-barcoded 5' primer with a J-beta primer mix, a second PCR ran for about 7 to 11 cycles. TCRdb used MiXCR to reprocess the 5' RACE reads, holding one entry per CDR3 protein. The repertoire includes about 730,000 distinct CDR3 sequences, 35% to 45% of them detected once, and roughly 19% sits in the top ten. Sequenced input: blood. The receptors shown here come from a woman aged 60-75 years in good health.

The V gene is TRBV14, the J gene TRBJ2-6, with TRBD2 as a possible D gene (6 bases). Germline CDR1 is SGHDN and CDR2 is FVKESK. The ends were cut back, 6 bases at V and 1 base at J, with 16 bases in the middle. The CDR3 extends over 17 amino acids. Written as DNA, the CDR3 is TGTGCCAGCAGTCCGGCGGGGAGACCTTCTGGGGCCAACGTCCTGACTTTC. It specifies CASSPAGRPSGANVLTF.

This chain connects TRBV27 to TRBJ1-2, with 12 bases aligning to TRBD1. Germline assignment: CDR1 MNHEY and CDR2 SMNVEV (reference sequence). This CDR3 is built from 15 residues. V shed 0 bases and J 8 bases; nucleotides not matched to a gene: 4. The CDR3 protein is CASSLSGQGARGYTF. Here the CDR3 DNA reads TGTGCCAGCAGTTTATCGGGACAGGGGGCGCGCGGCTACACCTTC.

As for this clonotype: One junction end does not reproduce the germline sequence, and a read error may be involved. The chain recombines TRBV27 with TRBJ2-6; tentative D call: TRBD1 (5 bases). CDR3 length: 13 residues. Germline-derived CDR1 and CDR2 are MNHEY and SMNVEV (reference sequence). CDR3 residues: CASTFPGANALTF. The CDR3 bases are TGTGCCAGCACCTTCCCTGGGGCCAACGCCCTGACTTTC.

This clonotype was seen repeatedly, ten times or more. V is TRBV7-2 and J is TRBJ2-5, with 8 bases identical to TRBD1. Germline CDR1 reads SGHTA; CDR2 reads FQGNSA. This CDR3 region has 14 residues. The J segment lost 5 bases and the V segment lost 5 bases, leaving 7 bases of the junction unmatched. The CDR3 DNA follows: TGTGCCAGCAGCGCCCAGGGGGCCGAGGAGACCCAGTACTTC. Its translation: CASSAQGAEETQYF. Based on the CDR3 plus reference TRBV7-2 and TRBJ2-5, the full variable domain is GAGVSQSPSNKVTEKGKDVELRCDPISGHTALYWYRQSLGQGLEFLIYFQGNSAPDKSGLPSDRFSAERTGGSVSTLTIQRTQQEDSAVYLCASSAQGAEETQYFGPGTRLLVL.

The chain employs TRBV3-1 and TRBJ2-5; tentatively, D is TRBD1 (6 bases). The CDR3 sequence is 16 residues long. Germline V CDR1 and CDR2: LGHDT, YNNKEL (reference sequence). Trimming removed 4 bases at V and 11 bases at J, with 26 bases between. CDR3 coding DNA: TGTGCCAGCAGCCGTATACAGGGCATAGGCTACAATGAGCAGTACTTC. This translates into CASSRIQGIGYNEQYF.

There are a few counts of this clonotype. CDR3 bases: TGTGCCAGCAGCGTAGCTGATGGGCGTCATGGCTACACCTTC. Its translation: CASSVADGRHGYTF. The chain is built from TRBV9 and TRBJ1-2; D gene ambiguous. CDR3 size: 14 residues. Trimming removed 0 bases at V and 6 bases at J, with 12 bases between. Germline CDR1 and CDR2: SGDLS and YYNGEE.

This chain uses TRBV7-9 with TRBJ2-3; the match to TRBD2 covers 13 bases. Losses at the gene ends were 6 bases for V and 4 bases for J; bases not matched to a gene: 4. CDR3 length equals 15 residues. Germline lookup yields CDR1 SEHNR and CDR2 FQNEAQ (reference sequence). The CDR3 protein is CASSYGLAGADTQYF. The CDR3 DNA is TGTGCCAGCAGTTACGGACTAGCGGGAGCAGATACGCAGTATTTT.

This clonotype was detected once. A much larger clone sits a single nucleotide away, making a read error possible. J is TRBJ2-5 and V is TRBV29-1; D uncertain. The closer fit of TRBJ2-1 to the DNA end suggests the J call may be wrong. Germline CDR1 reads SQVTM; CDR2 reads ANQGSEA. The CDR3 has 12 residues. The DNA for the CDR3 is TGCAGCGTTTGGGCGTTACAAGAGACCCAGTTCTTC. Protein product: CSVWALQETQFF.

This chain joins TRBV20-1 and TRBJ2-1; either TRBD1 or TRBD2 may supply D (5 bases each). The DNA matches TRBJ2-7 better at its end, which makes the J call doubtful. Germline assignment: CDR1 DFQATT and CDR2 SNEGSKA (reference sequence). This CDR3 comprises 18 residues. DNA for the CDR3: TGCAGTGCTATCGGACTTGGCCGGGGCCTCAGCTCCTACAATGAGCAGTACTTC. The encoded protein is CSAIGLGRGLSSYNEQYF.

This clonotype was detected a few times. The rearrangement links TRBV20-1 to TRBJ2-1; 8 bases align to TRBD2. From germline, CDR1 is DFQATT and CDR2 SNEGSKA (reference sequence). After removal of 0 bases from V and 6 bases from J, the junction contained 4 bases not matched to a gene. The CDR3 covers 14 residues. The CDR3 loop is CSARELTSGNEQFF. The CDR3 DNA follows: TGCAGTGCTAGAGAACTAACTAGCGGCAATGAGCAGTTCTTC.

This clonotype was observed a few times. V gene TRBV13 combines with J gene TRBJ2-1, with TRBD1 matching over 9 bases. The CDR3 runs to 17 residues. Germline V lookup: CDR1 PRHDT, CDR2 FYEKMQ (reference sequence). J gave up 6 bases and V 4 bases, and 13 bases lay outside the gene matches. The chain's CDR3 is CASSSEGQGPVSNEQFF. The DNA for the CDR3 is TGTGCCAGCAGCTCCGAGGGACAGGGCCCGGTCAGCAATGAGCAGTTCTTC.

The rearrangement joins TRBV5-6 to TRBJ2-4; 9 bases are shared with TRBD1. CDR1 and CDR2 from the germline V gene are SGHDT and YYEEEE. V shed 0 bases and J 0 bases; nucleotides not matched to a gene: 13. The CDR3 totals 20 residues. CDR3 in DNA: TGTGCCAGCAGCTTGGACGTCGGACAGGGGACCCTCGTAGCCAAAAACATTCAGTACTTC. It codes for CASSLDVGQGTLVAKNIQYF.

The genes are TRBV30 and TRBJ2-4, with D possibly matching TRBD2 (6 bases). The germline V and J ends were trimmed by 2 bases and 13 bases, with 15 bases remaining between them. Germline lookup yields CDR1 GTSNPN and CDR2 SVGIG (reference sequence). The CDR3 has 12 amino acids. The CDR3: CAWSSGHREQYF. CDR3 DNA: TGTGCCTGGAGTTCCGGACACCGGGAGCAGTACTTC.

The rearrangement joins TRBV9 to TRBJ2-5; 13 bases line up with TRBD2. V lost 4 bases to trimming and J lost 11 bases; unmatched junction nucleotides: 11. The CDR3 runs 15 residues. Germline V lookup: CDR1 SGDLS, CDR2 YYNGEE. CDR3 sequence (DNA): TGTGCCAGCAGCCACACTAGCGGGGGGGTCAATGAGCAGTACTTC. Protein: CASSHTSGGVNEQYF.

This clonotype was detected a few times. This clone may be a read error of a much larger clone one base away. The chain uses TRBV29-1 and TRBJ2-7; D is perhaps TRBD2 (6 bases). V lost 4 bases to trimming and J lost 3 bases, with 16 bases between them. Per the germline V gene, CDR1 is SQVTM and CDR2 is ANQGSEA. This CDR3 comprises 14 residues. The CDR3 sequence is CSVGKVGTDYEQYF. CDR3 nucleotide sequence: TGCAGCGTTGGGAAAGTCGGGACTGACTACGAGCAGTACTTC.

This clonotype was observed a handful of times. The chain recombines TRBV4-1 with TRBJ1-1; the match to TRBD1 covers 9 bases. The germline CDR1 and CDR2 sequences are MGHRA and YSYEKL. V dropped 7 bases and J dropped 2; count of bases not matched to a gene: 17. The CDR3 has 18 residues. As DNA, the CDR3 is TGCGCCAGCATCGCAAAGAGAGGGACGGGACAGGGAAACACTGAAGCTTTCTTT. It is translated as CASIAKRGTGQGNTEAFF.

The chain employs TRBV28 and TRBJ2-1; TRBD2 is a possible D gene (7 bases). This CDR3 is 19 amino acids long. V was shortened by 3 bases and J by 3 bases, with 24 bases between the two germline ends. CDR1 and CDR2 (germline): MDHEN, SYDVKM. The CDR3 region is CASSLPGHRGRAVYNEQFF. CDR3 nucleotide sequence: TGTGCCAGCAGTTTGCCGGGACATCGAGGGAGGGCAGTCTACAATGAGCAGTTCTTC.

Worth noting for this clonotype: With a much larger clone just one base away, this may be a read error. This chain links TRBV20-1 with TRBJ2-1; possibly TRBD1 for D (5 bases). Looked up from germline, CDR1 is DFQATT and CDR2 is SNEGSKA (reference sequence). V lost 1 base and J 13 bases, leaving 17 bases between the germline ends. There are 13 residues in the CDR3. The chain's CDR3 is CSARATGVETQFF. The CDR3 DNA is TGCAGTGCTAGAGCAACAGGTGTAGAGACCCAGTTCTTC.

The chain combines TRBV7-9 with TRBJ2-3, with 7 bases matching TRBD2. The J segment lost 1 base and the V segment lost 1 base, leaving 8 bases of the junction unmatched. CDR1 and CDR2 (germline): SEHNR, FQNEAQ (reference sequence). This CDR3 spans 17 amino acids. CDR3 in amino acids: CASSLVRGVEGTDTQYF. The CDR3 DNA reads as TGTGCCAGCAGCTTAGTTCGGGGGGTCGAGGGCACAGATACGCAGTATTTT. The whole variable domain, filled in from reference TRBV7-9 and TRBJ2-3, reads DTGVSQNPRHKITKRGQNVTFRCDPISEHNRLYWYRQTLGQGPEFLTYFQNEAQLEKSRLLSDRFSAERPKGSFSTLEIQRTEQGDSAMYLCASSLVRGVEGTDTQYFGPGTRLTVL.

This clonotype was detected only a few times. The CDR3 is CASSRDGEAFF. CDR3 DNA: TGTGCCAGCAGCCGGGACGGTGAAGCTTTCTTT. V usage is TRBV6-2 or TRBV6-3 and J usage is TRBJ1-1, with a weak D call TRBD1 (5 bases). The CDR3 is 11 residues long. Trimming left V 6 bases short and J 7 bases short, with 9 bases between. The germline gives CDR1 MNHEY, CDR2 SVGEGT.

The chain employs TRBV4-1 and TRBJ2-1, with D possibly called TRBD1 or TRBD2 (5 bases each). Trimming took off 0 bases at V and 6 bases at J, with 18 bases between the two ends. Germline V gene lookup returns CDR1 MGHRA and CDR2 YSYEKL. This CDR3 is 17 amino acids long. This chain's CDR3 is CASSQDLGRGGGNEQFF. In nucleotides, the CDR3 is TGCGCCAGCAGCCAAGATCTAGGTAGAGGTGGGGGCAATGAGCAGTTCTTC.

The chain recombines TRBV20-1 with TRBJ2-2; D is possibly TRBD1 (5 bases). The CDR3 runs to 14 residues. Trimming took off 2 bases at V and 1 base at J, with 8 bases between the two ends. The germline V gene has CDR1 DFQATT and CDR2 SNEGSKA (reference sequence). CDR3 loop: CSARQGRNTGELFF. The CDR3 coding sequence is TGCAGTGCTAGACAGGGTAGGAACACCGGGGAGCTGTTTTTT.

This clonotype has a handful of counts. The rearrangement links TRBV20-1 to TRBJ2-5; 12 bases match TRBD2. Per germline, CDR1 DFQATT and CDR2 SNEGSKA (reference sequence). CDR3 length equals 15 residues. V trimming: 3 bases; J trimming: 7 bases; junction bases outside the gene matches: 9. The CDR3 DNA reads TGCAGTGCTAGTGAGACTAGCGGGAGTTTAGGGACCCAGTACTTC. Amino acids: CSASETSGSLGTQYF.

The rearrangement uses TRBV2 and TRBJ2-1; D possibly corresponds to TRBD2 (5 bases). The germline gives CDR1 SNHLY, CDR2 FYNNEI. The length of the CDR3 is 12 residues. With 8 bases removed from V and 8 bases from J, the gap between germline ends came to 13 bases. CDR3: CASGPGGDEQFF. CDR3 nucleotide sequence: TGTGCCAGCGGACCAGGAGGCGATGAGCAGTTCTTC.

At least ten counts were recorded for this clonotype. This chain connects TRBV29-1 to TRBJ2-5, with D maybe TRBD2 (5 bases). Between the trimmed V and J ends, which lost 7 bases and 13 bases, there was a span of 19 bases. Germline-derived CDR1 and CDR2 are SQVTM and ANQGSEA. CDR3 size: 11 residues. This CDR3 reads CSAPEGTLPYF. For the CDR3, the DNA is TGCAGCGCTCCTGAGGGCACTCTCCCGTACTTC.